What follows are 10 T cell receptor beta chains derived from one specimen sequenced in a study of human T cells and chemical hapten exposure. As to time point: patch test 2, 6 weeks after DPC sensitization. Treatment defined: therapeutic diphenylcyclopropenone sensitization with weekly scalp DPC. TCRdb re-called the RACE reads through MiXCR, storing one row per CDR3 protein. The sample holds more than 110,000 distinct CDR3 sequences; about an eighth are singletons and the top ten take 1.2% to 1.5%. Sequences were derived from whole blood, sampled in connection with sensitization to the hapten diphenylcyclopropenone (DPC). Receptors originate from a woman in her fifties or sixties with alopecia areata. Some clones in this sample may be carry-over from other donors' samples.

This clonotype appeared many times. The chain couples TRBV10-3 to TRBJ1-2, with TRBD1 matching 8 bases. This CDR3 is built from 14 residues. The germline V gene encodes CDR1 ENHRY and CDR2 SYGVKD. V lost 2 bases and J lost 5; bases outside the gene matches: 4. CDR3 in DNA: TGTGCCATCAGTGAGCCCGGGACAGGATATGGCTACACCTTC. Translation: CAISEPGTGYGYTF.

Concerning this clonotype: A much larger clonotype is one base distant, so this may be a read error. The V call is TRBV9, the J call TRBJ2-1; TRBD2 matches 11 bases. The length of the CDR3 is 18 residues. Trimming took 4 bases from V and 5 from J; bases not matched to a gene: 14. Germline loops: CDR1 SGDLS, CDR2 YYNGEE. In DNA, the CDR3 is TGTGCCAGCAGCCTAGGACGGGCGACTAGCGGGAAACACAATGAGCAGTTCTTC. This translates into CASSLGRATSGKHNEQFF.

Only a few counts were recorded for this clonotype. The J gene is TRBJ2-7, the V gene TRBV5-1; 14 nucleotides match TRBD2. The germline gives CDR1 SGHRS, CDR2 YFSETQ. The V segment lost 5 bases and the J segment 6 bases; nucleotides outside the gene matches: 7. The CDR3 totals 15 residues. The CDR3 region is CASRTTSGRASEQYF. DNA of the CDR3: TGCGCCAGCAGAACGACTAGCGGGAGGGCCTCCGAGCAGTACTTC.

The table lists this clonotype with a few counts. The J gene is TRBJ2-3, the V gene TRBV11-2; 7 bases are shared with TRBD2. Germline-derived CDR1 and CDR2 are SGHAT and FQNNGV. J was trimmed by 3 bases and V by 1 base; bases with no gene match: 10. The CDR3 contains 17 residues. The DNA for the CDR3 is TGTGCCAGCAGCTTAGTCCCCGGCGGGAGTTTGACAGATACGCAGTATTTT. This encodes CASSLVPGGSLTDTQYF.

V usage is TRBV28 and J usage is TRBJ2-4; TRBD2 might be the D (5 bases). The V gene's germline CDR1 is MDHEN and CDR2 SYDVKM. The CDR3 spans 11 residues. V lost 7 bases and J 7 bases, leaving 8 bases between the germline ends. The CDR3 spells CASKTGNIQYF. The DNA for the CDR3 is TGTGCCAGCAAGACGGGGAACATTCAGTACTTC. The entire variable domain, with the rest obtained from reference TRBV28 and TRBJ2-4, is as follows: DVKVTQSSRYLVKRTGEKVFLECVQDMDHENMFWYRQDPGLGLRLIYFSYDVKMKEKGDIPEGYSVSREKKERFSLILESASTNQTSMYLCASKTGNIQYFGAGTRLSVL.

V gene TRBV12-3 or TRBV12-4 combines with J gene TRBJ2-7; 8 nucleotides match TRBD2. This CDR3 region has 13 residues. The V and J ends lost 5 bases and 7 bases, in that order; junction bases with no gene match: 7. CDR3 sequence reads: CASSERREGEQYF. The CDR3 DNA follows: TGTGCCAGCAGTGAACGACGGGAGGGGGAGCAGTACTTC.

The chain links TRBV18 to TRBJ2-3; TRBD1 matches at 8 bases. CDR3 length: 15 amino acids. Germline values: CDR1 KGHSH, CDR2 LQKENI. Trimming removed 9 bases from V and 1 base from J; junction bases left unmatched: 9. CDR3: CASLPGQAGTDTQYF. The CDR3 bases are TGTGCCAGTCTCCCGGGACAGGCCGGCACAGATACGCAGTATTTT.

This clonotype has just a few counts. The chain links TRBV29-1 to TRBJ2-5; weak D call: TRBD1 (7 bases). Between the trimmed V and J ends, which lost 3 bases and 2 bases, there was a span of 10 bases. The CDR3 has 13 amino acids. CDR1 is SQVTM and CDR2 is ANQGSEA in the germline V gene. The CDR3 sequence is CSVDGGQQETQYF. In nucleotides, the CDR3 is TGCAGCGTTGACGGGGGACAGCAAGAGACCCAGTACTTC.

This clonotype appeared a few times. This chain uses TRBV6-6 with TRBJ2-2; D remains ambiguous. Germline V gives CDR1 MNHNY, CDR2 SVGAGI (reference sequence). The CDR3 consists of 16 residues. The V gene lost 0 bases and the J gene lost 4 bases, with 12 bases spanning the gap. Here the CDR3 reads CASSYSGSATTGELFF. For the CDR3, the DNA is TGTGCCAGCAGTTACTCGGGATCAGCGACCACCGGGGAGCTGTTTTTT.

In its sample, this clonotype was seen a few times. The J gene is TRBJ2-1, the V gene TRBV28; maybe TRBD2 (6 bases). Germline V lookup: CDR1 MDHEN, CDR2 SYDVKM. The CDR3 has 16 residues. The V and J ends lost 7 bases and 3 bases respectively, with 19 bases between them. CDR3 residues: CASISSLGGHYNEQFF. The CDR3 nucleotides read TGTGCCAGCATCTCGAGCCTCGGGGGTCACTACAATGAGCAGTTCTTC.